The T cell receptor (beta chain) described here comes from a study of human T cells and chemical hapten exposure. This clonotype came up a few times. Antigen: not known. Described time point: pre-sensitization, week 0. The sample's treatment: therapeutic diphenylcyclopropenone sensitization with weekly scalp DPC. The V gene's germline CDR1 is LNHDA and CDR2 SQIVND (reference sequence). The CDR3 runs 17 residues. The trim removed 6 bases at V and 1 base at J, leaving 8 bases unmatched. Study results and caveats: The count of PT1 expanded TCRs correlated positively with patch test score.

TCRdb fed the RACE reads into MiXCR, producing one record per CDR3 protein. The sample lists 95,000 to 150,000 distinct CDR3 sequences; approximately 12% were seen once. This chain uses TRBV19 with TRBJ2-3, with TRBD2 matching 12 bases. Sequences were derived from whole blood, sampled in connection with sensitization to the hapten diphenylcyclopropenone (DPC). The receptor was derived from a woman aged 18-29 years with alopecia areata. Some clones in this sample may be carry-over from other donors' samples. CDR3 nucleotides: TGTGCCAGTAGATCCCCGGGACTAGCGGGTGGCACAGATACGCAGTATTTT. Translated: CASRSPGLAGGTDTQYF.